The 8 T cell receptor beta chains given below trace back to one sample, sequenced in a study of T cells in Graves' hyperthyroidism and ophthalmopathy. What was amplified from RNA transcripts were TCR beta CDR3 regions. A first-round RT-PCR of the TCR CDR3 used the HTBI primer set. From the multiplex PCR reads, TCRdb called clonotypes with MiXCR, one entry per CDR3 protein. This sample has a few hundred thousand distinct CDR3 sequences; about a sixth occur once, and the top ten carry less than 70%. The specimen was blood. The receptors were gathered from a woman aged 60-70 years with Graves' ophthalmopathy.

This clonotype was counted between two and nine times. The chain links TRBV7-2 to TRBJ2-2; D is undetermined. This CDR3 is built from 14 residues. V was pared by 5 bases and J by 0 bases, with 7 bases between. Germline V gene lookup returns CDR1 SGHTA and CDR2 FQGNSA. CDR3 in amino acids: CASSQVPNTGELFF. The DNA of the CDR3 is TGTGCCAGCAGCCAAGTGCCGAACACCGGGGAGCTGTTTTTT.

The chain employs TRBV12-3 or TRBV12-4 and TRBJ1-5; 10 bases match TRBD1. After removal of 7 bases from V and 6 bases from J, the junction contained 3 bases not matched to a gene. The CDR3 is 13 residues long. For the CDR3, the DNA is TGTGCCAGCAAGACAGGGGGCCCTCAGCCCCAGCATTTT. Translating gives CASKTGGPQPQHF.

The rearrangement uses TRBV5-5 and TRBJ2-2; D perhaps matches TRBD1 (6 bases). V was trimmed by 3 bases and J by 1 base, leaving 10 bases between them. The CDR3 runs 15 residues. Germline V gene data show CDR1 as SGHKS and CDR2 as YYEKEE (reference sequence). The chain's CDR3 is CASSSGHQNTGELFF. The CDR3 nucleotides are TGTGCCAGCAGCTCGGGACACCAGAACACCGGGGAGCTGTTTTTT.

The CDR3 nucleotides are TGTGCCAGCAGCCGCAGGGGCTCTGGGGCCAACGTCCTGACTTTC. It encodes CASSRRGSGANVLTF. The V and J genes are TRBV6-2 or TRBV6-3 and TRBJ2-6, with D possibly being TRBD1 (6 bases). Trimming took 6 bases from V and 0 from J, leaving 9 bases between them. Germline CDR1 reads MNHEY; CDR2 reads SVGEGT. CDR3 length: 15 residues.

This clonotype occurred a few times. V usage is TRBV20-1 and J usage is TRBJ1-3; D is uncertain. In germline, CDR1 is DFQATT, CDR2 SNEGSKA (reference sequence). The CDR3 covers 12 residues. Trimming cost V 7 bases and J 2 bases, with 9 bases left between them. The CDR3, as DNA: TGCAGTGTCACGAGTCCTGGAAACACCATATATTTT. It encodes CSVTSPGNTIYF.

This clonotype was observed many times. This sequence joins TRBV28 and TRBJ2-5; D might be TRBD1 (6 bases). From germline, CDR1 is MDHEN and CDR2 SYDVKM. The germline V and J ends were trimmed by 6 bases and 4 bases, with 12 bases remaining between them. The CDR3 sequence is 13 residues long. Written as DNA, the CDR3 is TGTGCCAGCAGCCTTGGGACATTAGAGACCCAGTACTTC. Its protein product is CASSLGTLETQYF.

This clonotype was recorded at least ten times. The chain links TRBV5-1 to TRBJ1-2, with TRBD1 matching over 8 bases. Germline V gene data show CDR1 as SGHRS and CDR2 as YFSETQ. V trimming: 4 bases; J trimming: 5 bases; junction bases outside the gene matches: 10. The CDR3 extends over 15 amino acids. The CDR3 region has the DNA TGCGCCAGCAGCCCAAGAGGACAGGGCGGGTATGGCTACACCTTC. Translated: CASSPRGQGGYGYTF.

At least ten counts were recorded for this clonotype. The rearrangement uses TRBV7-2 and TRBJ2-3; 7 bases are shared with TRBD2. There are 16 residues in the CDR3. V was clipped by 4 bases and J by 3 bases; unmatched bases: 10. The germline V gene encodes CDR1 SGHTA and CDR2 FQGNSA. The CDR3 loop reads CASSSRLGGGTDTQYF. Written as DNA, the CDR3 is TGTGCCAGCAGCTCCCGTCTTGGGGGAGGGACAGATACGCAGTATTTT.